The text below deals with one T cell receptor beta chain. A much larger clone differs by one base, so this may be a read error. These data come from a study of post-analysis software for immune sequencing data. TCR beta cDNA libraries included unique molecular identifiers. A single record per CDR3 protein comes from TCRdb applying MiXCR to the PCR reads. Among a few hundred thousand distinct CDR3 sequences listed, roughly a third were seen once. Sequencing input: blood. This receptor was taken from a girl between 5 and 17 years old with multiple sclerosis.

As DNA, the CDR3 is TGTGCCAGCAGTTTACCTCCCTACAATGAGCAGTACTTC. Translated: CASSLPPYNEQYF. The rearrangement uses TRBV27 and TRBJ2-1, with unresolved D. The better agreement between TRBJ2-7 and the DNA end casts doubt on the J call. The CDR3 is 13 amino acids. Germline-derived CDR1 and CDR2 are MNHEY and SMNVEV (reference sequence).